A selection of T cell receptor beta chains follows, all from one sample in a study of neoadjuvant anti-PD-1 for oral cavity cancer. Assay: immunoSEQ multiplex PCR; the TCRdb copy retains only in-frame clones and omits some. The table shows over 30,000 clones, with roughly 80% occurring only once. Source: PBMCs, taken after nivolumab (anti-PD-1) treatment. These receptors all stem from a person between 40 and 85 years old with oral cavity squamous cell carcinoma. CDR3s include the opening cysteine and the closing phenylalanine or tryptophan. The D gene is left open where the match is weak. Clone size is stated in some rows and not others, as once, few, many or a class when expanded.

d_call: TRBD1
v_call: TRBV30
clone_size: .
j_call: TRBJ1-6
cdr3_nt: TGTGCCTGGAGCTCCGGGACAGGGGGGTTCTATAATTCACCCCTCCACTTT
cdr3_aa: CAWSSGTGGFYNSPLHF

d_call: .
v_call: TRBV6-5
clone_size: .
j_call: TRBJ1-1
cdr3_nt: TGTGCCAGCAGTTACGGGAGAAACACTGAAGCTTTCTTT
cdr3_aa: CASSYGRNTEAFF

d_call: .
v_call: TRBV7-6
clone_size: few
j_call: TRBJ2-7
cdr3_nt: TGTGCCAGCTCCCCTCTAGCTGAATTCTACGAGCAGTACTTC
cdr3_aa: CASSPLAEFYEQYF

d_call: .
v_call: TRBV6-5
clone_size: .
j_call: TRBJ1-5
cdr3_nt: TGTGCCAGCAGTTACTCAAGGAGGGTAAATCAGCCCCAGCATTTT
cdr3_aa: CASSYSRRVNQPQHF

d_call: .
v_call: TRBV7-9
clone_size: .
j_call: TRBJ1-2
cdr3_nt: TGTGCCAGCAGCTTAGCGCTCGGAGTTAACTATGGCTACACCTTC
cdr3_aa: CASSLALGVNYGYTF

d_call: TRBD1
v_call: TRBV5-1
clone_size: .
j_call: TRBJ1-4
cdr3_nt: TGCGCCAGCAGTCGATCGACAGGGGATAATGAAAAACTGTTTTTT
cdr3_aa: CASSRSTGDNEKLFF

d_call: .
v_call: TRBV6-5
clone_size: .
j_call: TRBJ1-1
cdr3_nt: TGTGCCAGCAGCCCGAGGGAAGAGAACACTGAAGCTTTCTTT
cdr3_aa: CASSPREENTEAFF

d_call: .
v_call: TRBV9
clone_size: .
j_call: TRBJ2-6
cdr3_nt: TGTGCCAGCAGCACCCTACTAGGGGGTGGGGCCAACGTCCTGACTTTC
cdr3_aa: CASSTLLGGGANVLTF

d_call: .
v_call: TRBV4-3
clone_size: .
j_call: TRBJ2-3
cdr3_nt: TGCGCCAGCAGCCAAGGGGGGGCTAGCGCCGACACAGATACGCAGTATTTT
cdr3_aa: CASSQGGASADTDTQYF

d_call: .
v_call: TRBV7-6
clone_size: .
j_call: TRBJ1-2
cdr3_nt: TGTGCCAGCAGCCCAGGACAGAGCCTCGTCTATGACTACACCTTC
cdr3_aa: CASSPGQSLVYDYTF

d_call: .
v_call: TRBV6-1
clone_size: .
j_call: TRBJ2-1
cdr3_nt: TGTGCCAGTACGGGGGACCACCATGGGGTCAATGAGCAGTTCTTC
cdr3_aa: CASTGDHHGVNEQFF

d_call: TRBD1
v_call: TRBV9
clone_size: few
j_call: TRBJ1-2
cdr3_nt: TGTGCCAGCAGCGTACTCTCCGGGACAGATTATGGCTACACCTTC
cdr3_aa: CASSVLSGTDYGYTF

d_call: .
v_call: TRBV7-2
clone_size: .
j_call: TRBJ2-2
cdr3_nt: TGTGCCAGCAGCTTAAGGACAAGTTCGAACACCGGGGAGCTGTTTTTT
cdr3_aa: CASSLRTSSNTGELFF

d_call: TRBD1
v_call: TRBV2
clone_size: .
j_call: TRBJ1-4
cdr3_nt: TGTGCCAGCAGCATACAGGGGATAGGCGAAAAACTGTTTTTT
cdr3_aa: CASSIQGIGEKLFF

d_call: TRBD1
v_call: TRBV19
clone_size: few
j_call: TRBJ2-3
cdr3_nt: TGTGCCAGTACCCGCGGGACAGGGTCAGATACGCAGTATTTT
cdr3_aa: CASTRGTGSDTQYF

d_call: .
v_call: TRBV5-4
clone_size: .
j_call: TRBJ1-2
cdr3_nt: TGTGCCAGCAGCTCCCCCATGTCCCCGTATGGCTACACCTTC
cdr3_aa: CASSSPMSPYGYTF

d_call: .
v_call: TRBV27
clone_size: once
j_call: TRBJ2-2
cdr3_nt: TGTGCCAGCAGTCCCGGGATATTCGGCGGGGAGCTGTTTTTT
cdr3_aa: CASSPGIFGGELFF

d_call: TRBD2
v_call: TRBV7-2
clone_size: .
j_call: TRBJ2-7
cdr3_nt: TGTGCCAGCAGCTTAGGGCGGGGGTCCTACGAGCAGTACTTC
cdr3_aa: CASSLGRGSYEQYF

d_call: .
v_call: TRBV5-6
clone_size: .
j_call: TRBJ1-6
cdr3_nt: TGTGCCAGCAGCTCAGGACAACATAATTCACCCCTCCACTTT
cdr3_aa: CASSSGQHNSPLHF

d_call: TRBD1
v_call: TRBV10-1
clone_size: .
j_call: TRBJ2-3
cdr3_nt: TGCGCCAGCAGTAGGAGCACAGGGGCCACAGATACGCAGTATTTT
cdr3_aa: CASSRSTGATDTQYF

d_call: .
v_call: TRBV7-9
clone_size: .
j_call: TRBJ1-4
cdr3_nt: TGTGCCAGCAGCACCCGGACAACTAATGAAAAACTGTTTTTT
cdr3_aa: CASSTRTTNEKLFF

d_call: TRBD1
v_call: TRBV9
clone_size: .
j_call: TRBJ1-4
cdr3_nt: TGTGCCAGCAGCGTCGGACAGGGGGTGTATGAAAAACTGTTTTTT
cdr3_aa: CASSVGQGVYEKLFF

d_call: .
v_call: TRBV9
clone_size: medium-sized
j_call: TRBJ1-5
cdr3_nt: TGTGCCAGCAGCTTGTCGGACAGAGAAAATCAGCCCCAGCATTTT
cdr3_aa: CASSLSDRENQPQHF

d_call: .
v_call: TRBV7-2
clone_size: .
j_call: TRBJ1-1
cdr3_nt: TGTGCCAGCAGCGCAACCGGGGCACCAATTCGGGAAGCTTTCTTT
cdr3_aa: CASSATGAPIREAFF

d_call: TRBD1
v_call: TRBV4-1
clone_size: .
j_call: TRBJ2-7
cdr3_nt: TGCGCCAGCAGCCAAGAACAGGGGGCCTACGAGCAGTACTTC
cdr3_aa: CASSQEQGAYEQYF

d_call: .
v_call: TRBV6-7
clone_size: .
j_call: TRBJ1-4
cdr3_nt: TGTGCCGCAGGGTTTTGGGCAACTAATGAAAAACTGTTTTTT
cdr3_aa: CAAGFWATNEKLFF

d_call: TRBD2
v_call: TRBV6-5
clone_size: .
j_call: TRBJ2-1
cdr3_nt: TGTGCCAGCAGACTGGCGGGGGGTGGTTACAATGAGCAGTTCTTC
cdr3_aa: CASRLAGGGYNEQFF

d_call: TRBD1
v_call: TRBV7-9
clone_size: .
j_call: TRBJ2-4
cdr3_nt: TGTGCCAGCAGCTTATTTCGGGACAGTAATTTGATTAAAAACATTCAGTACTTC
cdr3_aa: CASSLFRDSNLIKNIQYF

d_call: .
v_call: TRBV7-2
clone_size: few
j_call: TRBJ1-2
cdr3_nt: TGTGCCAGCAGCTTAGAGTCCGGGGGGAACTATGGCTACACCTTC
cdr3_aa: CASSLESGGNYGYTF

d_call: .
v_call: TRBV2
clone_size: .
j_call: TRBJ1-1
cdr3_nt: TGTGCCAGCAGTGGGGGAGGCAGGATTACGGAAGCTTTCTTT
cdr3_aa: CASSGGGRITEAFF

d_call: .
v_call: TRBV6-5
clone_size: .
j_call: TRBJ2-1
cdr3_nt: TGTGCCAGCAGTTACGGCCACGGCTACAATGAGCAGTTCTTC
cdr3_aa: CASSYGHGYNEQFF

d_call: .
v_call: TRBV27
clone_size: .
j_call: TRBJ2-7
cdr3_nt: TGTGCCAGCAGTTTAGCAGGACGGAGCTACGAGCAGTACTTC
cdr3_aa: CASSLAGRSYEQYF

d_call: .
v_call: TRBV19
clone_size: .
j_call: TRBJ1-1
cdr3_nt: TGTGCCAGTAGTAAAACAGGGAGGATCGGCACTGAAGCTTTCTTT
cdr3_aa: CASSKTGRIGTEAFF

d_call: .
v_call: TRBV7-2
clone_size: .
j_call: TRBJ1-3
cdr3_nt: TGTGCCAGCAGCTTAGGGGTTCCTGGAAACACCATATATTTT
cdr3_aa: CASSLGVPGNTIYF

d_call: TRBD1
v_call: TRBV2
clone_size: .
j_call: TRBJ1-6
cdr3_nt: TGTGCCAGCAGCGTCGACAGGGGCGATCGTTCACCCCTCCACTTT
cdr3_aa: CASSVDRGDRSPLHF

d_call: TRBD1
v_call: TRBV7-6
clone_size: .
j_call: TRBJ1-4
cdr3_nt: TGTGCCAGCAGCTTCGGGACAGCGGATAATGAAAAACTGTTTTTT
cdr3_aa: CASSFGTADNEKLFF

d_call: .
v_call: TRBV27
clone_size: .
j_call: TRBJ2-5
cdr3_nt: TGTGCCAGCAGTTTATCTGGGGAGACCCAGTACTTC
cdr3_aa: CASSLSGETQYF

d_call: TRBD1
v_call: TRBV29-1
clone_size: .
j_call: TRBJ2-7
cdr3_nt: TGCAGCGTTGAGTATGGTGGGACAGGGGCTTCCTACGAGCAGTACTTC
cdr3_aa: CSVEYGGTGASYEQYF

d_call: .
v_call: TRBV5-6
clone_size: .
j_call: TRBJ2-7
cdr3_nt: TGTGCCAGCAGCGACGGACAGCCTTACGAGCAGTACTTC
cdr3_aa: CASSDGQPYEQYF

d_call: TRBD1
v_call: TRBV7-2
clone_size: .
j_call: TRBJ1-4
cdr3_nt: TGTGCCAGCAGCCAGCACGGGACAGCTCAGGGAGGTGAAAAACTGTTTTTT
cdr3_aa: CASSQHGTAQGGEKLFF

d_call: .
v_call: TRBV7-9
clone_size: once
j_call: TRBJ1-6
cdr3_nt: TGTGCCAGCAGCACTTCGACAGGATATAATTCACCCCTCCACTTT
cdr3_aa: CASSTSTGYNSPLHF

d_call: .
v_call: TRBV4-1
clone_size: once
j_call: TRBJ2-7
cdr3_nt: TGCGCCAGCAGCCAAGGGATTCCGGCCTACGAGCAGTACTTC
cdr3_aa: CASSQGIPAYEQYF

d_call: TRBD2
v_call: TRBV5-1
clone_size: .
j_call: TRBJ2-5
cdr3_nt: TGCGCCAGCAGCCTTGGAAACGGGGGGGAAGAGACCCAGTACTTC
cdr3_aa: CASSLGNGGEETQYF

d_call: TRBD1
v_call: TRBV4-1
clone_size: .
j_call: TRBJ1-1
cdr3_nt: TGCGCCAGCAGCCAAGACCCTGGACAGGGTTGGGAGGAAGCTTTCTTT
cdr3_aa: CASSQDPGQGWEEAFF

d_call: .
v_call: TRBV7-2
clone_size: .
j_call: TRBJ2-2
cdr3_nt: TGTGCCAGCAGCTTACGGATGCTCGTCTCCGGGGAGCTGTTTTTT
cdr3_aa: CASSLRMLVSGELFF

d_call: .
v_call: TRBV5-1
clone_size: .
j_call: TRBJ2-5
cdr3_nt: TGCGCCAGCAGGAAAGACGCCGGGACGGCGGGAGAGACCCAGTACTTC
cdr3_aa: CASRKDAGTAGETQYF

d_call: .
v_call: TRBV6-6
clone_size: .
j_call: TRBJ2-2
cdr3_nt: TGTGCCAGCAGTTGGGGAGCAGGGCGGACCGGGGAGCTGTTTTTT
cdr3_aa: CASSWGAGRTGELFF